This T cell receptor beta chain emerged from a study of shared clonotypes between healthy human individuals. Study-wide background: Three CD4 naive, three CD4 memory, two CD8 naive and one CD8 memory plate were used per donor. Findings and caveats of the study: Shared clonotypes: about 5.3% naive CD4, around 3.4% naive CD8, about 2.5% memory CD4, 0.4% to 0.45% memory CD8. Memory subsets generally showed lower estimated richness than naive subsets.

The CD4+ fraction was divided into a CD45RA+ naive subset and a CD45RA-negative memory subset. A remark on this clone: Its antigen is not known. This same CDR3 is encoded by further DNA sequences in the sample.

Measured with immunoSEQ multiplex PCR; TCRdb has only the in-frame clones, and not every one. The data hold about 1.5 million clones, with 95% to 99% observed a single time. Germline lookup yields CDR1 MNHEY and CDR2 SVGAGI. V was pared by 2 bases and J by 1 base, with 6 bases between. The CDR3 extends over 15 amino acids. The TCR originated in a man aged 25 to 40 in good health. The V and J genes are TRBV6-5 and TRBJ2-6; unclear D gene. Sequences were obtained from naive CD4+ T cells sorted from blood. The subset here: CD45RA+ positively selected. The CDR3 DNA sequence: TGTGCCAGCAGTTACCCAGGATCTGGGGCCAACGTCCTGACTTTC. This gives the protein CASSYPGSGANVLTF.